The rows below give T cell receptor beta chains drawn from one sample of a study of blood T cell repertoires in COVID-19. Sequencing used immunoSEQ multiplex PCR; TCRdb keeps in-frame clones, though not all of them. The table lists tens of thousands of clones, around 80% of them singletons, with about 25% in the top ten. The sequencing sample was made of peripheral blood. The receptors derive from a man aged 80 or over with acute or convalescent COVID-19. Each CDR3 is given with its conserved first and last residue. Fields, in order: clone size, J gene, V gene, D gene, CDR3 DNA, CDR3 protein. The D gene is left open where the match is weak. Part of the rows lack a size; the others show once, few, many or a class for expanded clones.

>-|TRBJ1-2|TRBV24-1|-
TGTGCCACCATTAAAAGTGGACAGCCTGGGGCTTTGCTTGGCTACACCTTC
CATIKSGQPGALLGYTF
>-|TRBJ1-5|TRBV11-2|-
TGTGCCAGCAGTAAATCTGGCAATCAGCCCCAGCATTTT
CASSKSGNQPQHF
>once|TRBJ2-1|TRBV3-1/TRBV3-2|TRBD2
TGTGCCAGCAGCCTAGGACTAGCGGGGAACAATGAGCAGTTCTTC
CASSLGLAGNNEQFF
>-|TRBJ2-3|TRBV2|-
TGTGCCAGCAGTTCACTAGTTTCCGATACGCAGTATTTT
CASSSLVSDTQYF
>-|TRBJ1-1|TRBV28|-
TGTGCCAGCAGTCCTCTGGGCGTTATGAACACTGAAGCTTTCTTT
CASSPLGVMNTEAFF
>-|TRBJ1-2|TRBV6-5|-
TGTGCCAGCGCATTGGACAGCCGCTATGGCTACACCTTC
CASALDSRYGYTF
>-|TRBJ2-5|TRBV7-2|TRBD2
TGTGCCAGCAGCCGCCAGGGAACTAGCGGGCGGCAACTGCAAGAGACCCAGTACTTC
CASSRQGTSGRQLQETQYF
>-|TRBJ2-5|TRBV7-9|-
TGTGCCAGCAGCTTAGGGACGGGGCAAGAGACCCAGTACTTC
CASSLGTGQETQYF
>-|TRBJ2-2|TRBV27|TRBD1
TGTGCCAGCAGTTTTACAGGGGAAGTAAGGACCGGGGAGCTGTTTTTT
CASSFTGEVRTGELFF
>few|TRBJ2-2|TRBV7-9|-
TGTGCCAGCAGCACACCTCTTGGGGGAGGGAACACCGGGGAGCTGTTTTTT
CASSTPLGGGNTGELFF
>-|TRBJ2-5|TRBV13|TRBD1
TGTGCCAGCAGCTCAGACAGGGACCAAGAGACCCAGTACTTC
CASSSDRDQETQYF
>-|TRBJ1-1|TRBV9|TRBD1
TGTGCCAGCAGCGTAACAACAGGGGGCGTTAGGGGTGAAGCTTTCTTT
CASSVTTGGVRGEAFF
>-|TRBJ2-1|TRBV30|-
TGTGCCTGGAACGCCGGGACTGTTAATGAGCAGTTCTTC
CAWNAGTVNEQFF
>-|TRBJ2-5|TRBV9|TRBD1
TGTGCCAGCAGCGTCCGACAGGGAGAGACCCAGTACTTC
CASSVRQGETQYF
>-|TRBJ2-3|TRBV5-4|-
TGTGCCAGCAGCTTTCGGCTAGCGCAAAGCACAGATACGCAGTATTTT
CASSFRLAQSTDTQYF
>-|TRBJ2-7|TRBV30|-
TGTGCCTGGAGTGTAGGACTGCCGAGGGAGTACGAGCAGTACTTC
CAWSVGLPREYEQYF